This TCR beta chain was obtained from a study of blood T cell repertoires in COVID-19 (TCRdb year 2020). Regarding the research as a whole: Collaborator samples came from the United States, Italy and Spain and covered acute and convalescent phases of COVID-19. The material from the prospective study consisted of cDNA or gDNA derived from T cells, B-cell-depleted T cells, or PBMCs. Subjects who had been exposed to COVID-19, were actively infected with it, or had recovered from it provided the deeply sampled blood TCRbeta repertoires that made up the dataset. A freely available public database, intended as a resource for researchers studying the immune response to SARS-CoV-2, is where the repertoires were released. Samples came from the ongoing ImmuneRACE study (first 160 participants) plus 1,254 subjects from 6 global collaborators. Nearly every sample came with metadata listing a de-identified subject ID, COVID-19 status, age in years and sex. Where available, HLA class I and class II types were taken from metadata supplied by the sample provider and were not determined by assay-based typing.

A remark on this clone: No antigen is known for it. Nothing much larger sits one base from this clone, and base qualities are not available.

General conclusions and limits of the study: How much clinical and demographic metadata was included differed by source and by participant, and the metadata was provided uncurated.

TCRbeta CDR3 regions were amplified from genomic DNA by means of the immunoSEQ Assay, a bias-controlled multiplex PCR. The published analysis was carried out like this. Nucleated cell counts per sample were estimated from amplification of reference gene primers within the assay. To quantify the absolute abundance of each unique TCRbeta CDR3 rearrangement, sequence reads were collapsed and filtered. For each sample, productive Simpson clonality was calculated by taking the square root of Simpson's diversity index across productive rearrangements. TCRdb took this table from immuneACCESS and kept in-frame rearrangements with V and J called. Such tables lack part of the clones; where checked against another copy, unresolved V genes explain under half of the gap, and the rest is unexplained. The DNA was the basis for D and trimming; V, J and clone size are from that table. The sample yields approximately 300,000 clones; roughly nine tenths were counted once. The ten largest clonotypes hold about a fifth of the sample.

At the junction V is shortened by 0 bases and J by 0 bases, with 19 bases in between. The germline V gene gives CDR1 as SGHRS and CDR2 as YFSETQ. The CDR3 contains 19 residues, cysteine and phenylalanine counted. Only the CDR3 DNA is retained, 57 bases long and in frame from the first base. Participants in the prospective study were enrolled through a virtual design, were aged about 18 to 100 years, and lived in some 24 United States geographic areas. In the prospective study, cohorts were assigned on the basis of participant-reported clinical history obtained from a screening survey and a study questionnaire. Recovered participants in ImmuneRACE Cohort 3 were defined as having two consecutive negative NP/OP PCR tests, clearance from a healthcare professional, or resolution of symptoms. Each participant in the prospective study had whole blood, serum and a nasopharyngeal or oropharyngeal swab collected by mobile phlebotomists. Over an approximately 2-month period, participants in the prospective study had the option of providing additional blood draws and questionnaires. Before DNA extraction, blood samples from the prospective study were shipped at room temperature or frozen.

This TCR was recovered from a young woman who had recovered from COVID-19. Sample: PBMCs or T cells enriched from blood (not recorded which). The rearrangement joined TRBV5-1 to TRBJ1-5, with the D gene uncertain. Here is the DNA: TGCGCCAGCAGCTTGGTCCCTATGGCAGGCCCCTATAGCAATCAGCCCCAGCATTTT. This yields the protein CASSLVPMAGPYSNQPQHF.